These T cell receptor beta chains were read from a single sample in a study of blood T cell repertoires in COVID-19. Here immunoSEQ multiplex PCR was the method, and the copy in TCRdb shows in-frame clones only, minus some. The table includes approximately 160,000 clones, 90% to 95% detected once. Sequencing used peripheral blood. The receptors here all came from a woman aged 55-69 years with COVID-19, enrolled during active disease. The CDR3 runs from the conserved cysteine through the conserved F or W. D genes are given only for firm matches. Expanded clones are given a class, and other clones once, few, many or no size at all.

abundance: once
v_gene: TRBV27
len: 17
j_gene: TRBJ1-1
d_gene: TRBD1
CDR3aa: CASSSLTGGAMNTEAFF
CDR3nt: TGTGCCAGCAGTTCATTAACAGGGGGAGCGATGAACACTGAAGCTTTCTTT

abundance: -
v_gene: TRBV7-2
len: 15
j_gene: TRBJ2-5
d_gene: TRBD2
CDR3aa: CASSSVSGLAGVQYF
CDR3nt: TGTGCCAGCAGCTCAGTCTCAGGACTAGCGGGCGTTCAGTACTTC

abundance: -
v_gene: TRBV15
len: 14
j_gene: TRBJ1-5
d_gene: -
CDR3aa: CATSDRQDYQPQHF
CDR3nt: TGTGCCACCAGCGACCGACAGGACTATCAGCCCCAGCATTTT

abundance: -
v_gene: TRBV14
len: 14
j_gene: TRBJ2-3
d_gene: TRBD1
CDR3aa: CASSQRDRGDTQYF
CDR3nt: TGTGCCAGCAGCCAAAGGGACAGGGGAGATACGCAGTATTTT

abundance: -
v_gene: TRBV11-3
len: 12
j_gene: TRBJ1-2
d_gene: -
CDR3aa: CASSRGDYGYTF
CDR3nt: TGTGCCAGCAGCCGCGGAGACTATGGCTACACCTTC

abundance: -
v_gene: TRBV6-5
len: 14
j_gene: TRBJ1-1
d_gene: -
CDR3aa: CASSYSSGGTEAFF
CDR3nt: TGTGCCAGCAGTTACTCGAGCGGGGGTACTGAAGCTTTCTTT

abundance: -
v_gene: TRBV7-2
len: 13
j_gene: TRBJ1-6
d_gene: -
CDR3aa: CASSPVGGSPLHF
CDR3nt: TGTGCCAGCAGCCCCGTGGGGGGTTCACCCCTCCACTTT

abundance: -
v_gene: TRBV19
len: 17
j_gene: TRBJ1-2
d_gene: TRBD1
CDR3aa: CASSLHRDRGRSYGYTF
CDR3nt: TGTGCCAGTAGCCTCCATCGGGACAGGGGGCGAAGCTATGGCTACACCTTC

abundance: -
v_gene: TRBV3-1/TRBV3-2
len: 13
j_gene: TRBJ2-7
d_gene: TRBD1
CDR3aa: CASRRTGMFEQYF
CDR3nt: TGTGCCAGCAGAAGGACAGGGATGTTCGAGCAGTACTTC

abundance: -
v_gene: TRBV7-3
len: 14
j_gene: TRBJ2-1
d_gene: TRBD2
CDR3aa: CASSPSSGEDEQFF
CDR3nt: TGTGCCAGCAGCCCATCTAGCGGGGAGGATGAGCAGTTCTTC

abundance: -
v_gene: TRBV14
len: 13
j_gene: TRBJ1-2
d_gene: TRBD1
CDR3aa: CASSTTGVYGYTF
CDR3nt: TGTGCCAGCAGCACGACAGGGGTCTATGGCTACACCTTC

abundance: -
v_gene: TRBV7-8
len: 15
j_gene: TRBJ2-5
d_gene: -
CDR3aa: CASSLEVGPRETQYF
CDR3nt: TGTGCCAGCAGCTTAGAAGTGGGGCCAAGGGAGACCCAGTACTTC

abundance: -
v_gene: TRBV12-3/TRBV12-4
len: 11
j_gene: TRBJ1-6
d_gene: -
CDR3aa: CASMTGTSLHF
CDR3nt: TGTGCCAGCATGACCGGGACATCCCTCCACTTT

abundance: -
v_gene: TRBV10-2
len: 15
j_gene: TRBJ1-6
d_gene: -
CDR3aa: CASNTTGRPKSPLHF
CDR3nt: TGCGCCAGCAATACTACAGGGCGCCCGAAGTCACCCCTCCACTTT

abundance: -
v_gene: TRBV18
len: 16
j_gene: TRBJ1-5
d_gene: TRBD1
CDR3aa: CASSEGQGSRNQPQHF
CDR3nt: TGTGCCAGCTCGGAGGGACAGGGGAGTCGGAATCAGCCCCAGCATTTT

abundance: -
v_gene: TRBV7-9
len: 15
j_gene: TRBJ2-1
d_gene: TRBD1
CDR3aa: CASSSYRTGDNEQFF
CDR3nt: TGTGCCAGCAGCTCTTATCGGACAGGGGACAATGAGCAGTTCTTC

abundance: -
v_gene: TRBV27
len: 16
j_gene: TRBJ2-1
d_gene: TRBD2
CDR3aa: CASSWGLAEAYNEQFF
CDR3nt: TGTGCCAGCAGTTGGGGACTAGCCGAGGCGTACAATGAGCAGTTCTTC

abundance: -
v_gene: TRBV5-3
len: 17
j_gene: TRBJ2-2
d_gene: -
CDR3aa: CARSWQGLHPNTGELFF
CDR3nt: TGTGCCAGAAGCTGGCAGGGTCTCCACCCGAACACCGGGGAGCTGTTTTTT

abundance: -
v_gene: TRBV2
len: 16
j_gene: TRBJ2-2
d_gene: -
CDR3aa: CASSEETPSNTGELFF
CDR3nt: TGTGCCAGCAGTGAGGAGACTCCCTCGAACACCGGGGAGCTGTTTTTT

abundance: -
v_gene: TRBV27
len: 19
j_gene: TRBJ1-1
d_gene: -
CDR3aa: CASLLVGARITGMNTEAFF
CDR3nt: TGTGCCAGCCTGTTGGTAGGAGCGAGAATTACAGGGATGAACACTGAAGCTTTCTTT

abundance: -
v_gene: TRBV19
len: 14
j_gene: TRBJ1-1
d_gene: TRBD1
CDR3aa: CASSKGQPNTEAFF
CDR3nt: TGTGCCAGTAGCAAGGGACAGCCGAACACTGAAGCTTTCTTT

abundance: -
v_gene: TRBV7-2
len: 15
j_gene: TRBJ1-5
d_gene: -
CDR3aa: CASSSRQGPNQPQHF
CDR3nt: TGTGCCAGCAGCAGCCGCCAGGGGCCAAATCAGCCCCAGCATTTT

abundance: -
v_gene: TRBV10-3
len: 13
j_gene: TRBJ1-2
d_gene: -
CDR3aa: CAITSDSNYGYTF
CDR3nt: TGTGCCATCACCAGCGACAGTAACTATGGCTACACCTTC

abundance: -
v_gene: TRBV19
len: 15
j_gene: TRBJ1-6
d_gene: TRBD1
CDR3aa: CASSLGQGIGSPLHF
CDR3nt: TGTGCCAGTAGTTTGGGACAGGGCATTGGTTCACCCCTCCACTTT

abundance: -
v_gene: TRBV6-4
len: 14
j_gene: TRBJ2-2
d_gene: TRBD1
CDR3aa: CASSGTGGTGELFF
CDR3nt: TGTGCCAGCAGTGGGACAGGGGGCACCGGGGAGCTGTTTTTT